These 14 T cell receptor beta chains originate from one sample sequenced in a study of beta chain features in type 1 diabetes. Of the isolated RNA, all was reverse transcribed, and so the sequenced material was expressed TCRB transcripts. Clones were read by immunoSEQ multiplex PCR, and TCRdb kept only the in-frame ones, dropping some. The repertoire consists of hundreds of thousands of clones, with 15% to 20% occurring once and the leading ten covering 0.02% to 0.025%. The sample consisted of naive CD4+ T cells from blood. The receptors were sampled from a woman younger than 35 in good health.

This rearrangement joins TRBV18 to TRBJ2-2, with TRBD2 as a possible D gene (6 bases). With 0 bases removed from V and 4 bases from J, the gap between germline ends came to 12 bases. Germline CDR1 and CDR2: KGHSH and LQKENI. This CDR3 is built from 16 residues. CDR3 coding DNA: TGTGCCAGCTCACCACCCTATGGGGACTCCACCGGGGAGCTGTTTTTT. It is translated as CASSPPYGDSTGELFF.

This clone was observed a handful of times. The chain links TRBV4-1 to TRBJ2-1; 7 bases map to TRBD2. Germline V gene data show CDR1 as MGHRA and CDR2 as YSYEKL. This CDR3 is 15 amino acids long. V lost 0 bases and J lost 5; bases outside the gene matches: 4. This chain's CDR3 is CASSQDRREHNEQFF. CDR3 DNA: TGCGCCAGCAGCCAAGATAGGCGGGAGCACAATGAGCAGTTCTTC.

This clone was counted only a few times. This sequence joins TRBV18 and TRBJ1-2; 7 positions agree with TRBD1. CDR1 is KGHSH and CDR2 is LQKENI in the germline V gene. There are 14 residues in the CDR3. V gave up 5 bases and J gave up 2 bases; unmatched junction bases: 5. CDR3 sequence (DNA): TGTGCCAGCTCATACAGGGGCCAGAACTATGGCTACACCTTC. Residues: CASSYRGQNYGYTF.

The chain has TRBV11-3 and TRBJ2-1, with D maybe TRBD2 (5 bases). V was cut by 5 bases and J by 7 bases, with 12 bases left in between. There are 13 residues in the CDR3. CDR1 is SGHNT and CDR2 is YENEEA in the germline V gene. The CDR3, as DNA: TGTGCCAGCAGCATGGGGAGTGTGAATGAGCAGTTCTTC. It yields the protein CASSMGSVNEQFF.

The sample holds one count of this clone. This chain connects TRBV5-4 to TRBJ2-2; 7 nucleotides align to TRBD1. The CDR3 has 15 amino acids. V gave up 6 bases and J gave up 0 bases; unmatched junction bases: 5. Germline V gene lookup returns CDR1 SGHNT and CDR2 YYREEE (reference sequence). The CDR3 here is CASTAGTANTGELFF. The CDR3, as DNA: TGTGCCAGCACCGCCGGGACAGCGAACACCGGGGAGCTGTTTTTT. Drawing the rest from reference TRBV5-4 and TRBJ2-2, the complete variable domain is ETGVTQSPTHLIKTRGQQVTLRCSSQSGHNTVSWYQQALGQGPQFIFQYYREEENGRGNFPPRFSGLQFPNYSSELNVNALELDDSALYLCASTAGTANTGELFFGEGSRLTVL.

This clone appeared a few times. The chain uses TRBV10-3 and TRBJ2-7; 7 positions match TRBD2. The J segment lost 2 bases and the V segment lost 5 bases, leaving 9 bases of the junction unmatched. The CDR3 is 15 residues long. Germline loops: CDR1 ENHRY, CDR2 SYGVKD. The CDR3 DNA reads TGTGCCATCAGTCCAACTAGCGAGAGAACCTACGAGCAGTACTTC. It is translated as CAISPTSERTYEQYF.

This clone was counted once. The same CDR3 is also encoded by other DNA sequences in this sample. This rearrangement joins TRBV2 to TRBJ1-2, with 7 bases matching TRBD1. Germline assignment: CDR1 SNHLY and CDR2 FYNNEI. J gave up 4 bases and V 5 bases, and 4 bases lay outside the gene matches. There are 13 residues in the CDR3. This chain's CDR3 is CASSRQGRYGYTF. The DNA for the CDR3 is TGTGCCAGCAGTAGACAGGGCCGCTATGGCTACACCTTC.

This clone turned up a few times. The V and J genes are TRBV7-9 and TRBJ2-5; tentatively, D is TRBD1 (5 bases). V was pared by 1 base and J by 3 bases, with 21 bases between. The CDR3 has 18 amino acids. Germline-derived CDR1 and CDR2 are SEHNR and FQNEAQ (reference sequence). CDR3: CASSLGILVRVSEETQYF. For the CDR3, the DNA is TGTGCCAGCAGCTTAGGTATCTTGGTCAGGGTATCCGAAGAGACCCAGTACTTC. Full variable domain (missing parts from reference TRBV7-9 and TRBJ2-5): DTGVSQNPRHKITKRGQNVTFRCDPISEHNRLYWYRQTLGQGPEFLTYFQNEAQLEKSRLLSDRFSAERPKGSFSTLEIQRTEQGDSAMYLCASSLGILVRVSEETQYFGPGTRLLVL.

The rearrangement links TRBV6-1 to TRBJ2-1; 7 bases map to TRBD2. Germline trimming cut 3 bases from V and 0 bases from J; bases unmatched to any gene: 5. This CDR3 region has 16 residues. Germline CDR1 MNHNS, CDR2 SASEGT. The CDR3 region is CASSEGGSGSYNEQFF. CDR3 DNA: TGTGCCAGCAGTGAGGGAGGGTCGGGCTCCTACAATGAGCAGTTCTTC.

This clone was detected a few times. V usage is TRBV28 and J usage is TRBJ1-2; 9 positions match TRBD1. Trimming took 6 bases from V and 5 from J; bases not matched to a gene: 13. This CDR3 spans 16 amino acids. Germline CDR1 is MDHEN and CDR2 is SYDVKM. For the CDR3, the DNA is TGTGCCAGCAGACCTACAGGGGGCGGAACGGGGTATGGCTACACCTTC. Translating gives CASRPTGGGTGYGYTF.

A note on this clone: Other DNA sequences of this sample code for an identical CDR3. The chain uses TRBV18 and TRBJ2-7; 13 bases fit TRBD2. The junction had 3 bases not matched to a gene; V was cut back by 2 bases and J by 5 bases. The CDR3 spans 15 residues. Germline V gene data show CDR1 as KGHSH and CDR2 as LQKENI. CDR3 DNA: TGTGCCAGCTCACCAGGACTAGCGGGAGACCACGAGCAGTACTTC. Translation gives CASSPGLAGDHEQYF.

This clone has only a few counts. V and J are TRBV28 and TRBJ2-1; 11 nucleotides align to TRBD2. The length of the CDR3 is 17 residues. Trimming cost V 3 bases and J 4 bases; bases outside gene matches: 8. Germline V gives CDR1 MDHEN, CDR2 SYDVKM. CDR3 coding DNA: TGTGCCAGCAGTTTTTCCGGGGGACTAGCGGTGTACAATGAGCAGTTCTTC. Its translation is CASSFSGGLAVYNEQFF.

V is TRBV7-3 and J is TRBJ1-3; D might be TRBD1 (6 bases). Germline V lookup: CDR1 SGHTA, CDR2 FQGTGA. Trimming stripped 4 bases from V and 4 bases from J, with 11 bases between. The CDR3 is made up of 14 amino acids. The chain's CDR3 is CASSSGTTGNTIYF. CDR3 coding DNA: TGTGCCAGCAGCTCCGGGACAACCGGAAACACCATATATTTT.

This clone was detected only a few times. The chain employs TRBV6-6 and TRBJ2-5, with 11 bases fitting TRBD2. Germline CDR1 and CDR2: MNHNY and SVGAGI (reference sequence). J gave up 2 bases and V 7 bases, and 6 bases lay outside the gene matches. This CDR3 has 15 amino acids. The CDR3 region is CASTQRLAGQETQYF. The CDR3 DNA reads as TGTGCCAGCACCCAGCGACTAGCGGGACAAGAGACCCAGTACTTC.